This T cell receptor beta chain emerged from a study of blood T cell repertoires in COVID-19. Across the whole study: T cells, B-cell-depleted T cells, or PBMCs supplied cDNA or gDNA.

Trimming left V 3 bases short and J 3 bases short, with 21 bases between. Germline V gives CDR1 LNHDA, CDR2 SQIVND (reference sequence). The CDR3 totals 17 residues. Generated by immunoSEQ multiplex PCR, the TCRdb table keeps only in-frame clones and is missing some. The sample yields about 74,000 clones, approximately 84% seen once. The V and J genes are TRBV19 and TRBJ2-7; the D gene is possibly TRBD1 (5 bases). The specimen was peripheral blood. This receptor was taken from a human donor in a cohort sampled during active COVID-19. The CDR3, as DNA: TGTGCCAGTAGTATGCCGACAGTAAGGGATCTCGACTACGAGCAGTACTTC. Translating gives CASSMPTVRDLDYEQYF.